The rows below give T cell receptor beta chains drawn from one sample of a study of long-term antiretroviral therapy in people with HIV. TCRdb's copy holds only in-frame clones and misses some; the assay was immunoSEQ multiplex PCR. Found here are about 25,000 clones, about four fifths of them singletons; the top ten hold under 6%. Specimen: unsorted PBMCs, collected 3 years after starting antiretroviral therapy. The receptors stem from a man aged 18 to 35 with HIV. CDR3s include the opening cysteine and the closing phenylalanine or tryptophan. D genes are given only for firm matches. Size is omitted from some rows. Given values are once, few, many or a class for expanded clones.

j_call	d_call	v_call	clone_size	cdr3_nt	cdr3_aa
TRBJ2-3	-	TRBV5-4	once	TGTGCCAGCAGCTTGGGGGGTGGGAGCACAGATACGCAGTATTTT	CASSLGGGSTDTQYF
TRBJ2-7	TRBD1	TRBV9	once	TGTGCCAGCAGCGTAAGGACAGGGACCTACGAGCAGTACTTC	CASSVRTGTYEQYF
TRBJ2-4	TRBD1	TRBV5-4	-	TGTGCCAGCAGCTTGGTGGGGACAGAGTACTTC	CASSLVGTEYF
TRBJ2-3	-	TRBV5-1	-	TGCGCCAGCAGCTCCCGGGACGCAGATACGCAGTATTTT	CASSSRDADTQYF
TRBJ2-7	-	TRBV29-1	-	TGCAGCGTGAGGGGGGGTAGGACCTACGAGCAGTACTTC	CSVRGGRTYEQYF
TRBJ1-5	-	TRBV2	-	TGTGCCAGCAGTGAATGGTTGGAGCCCCAGCATTTT	CASSEWLEPQHF
TRBJ1-2	-	TRBV29-1	few	TGCAGCGTTGAGGCATCAGGGGGCTACACCTTC	CSVEASGGYTF
TRBJ1-6	-	TRBV15	-	TGTGCCACCAGCAGAGAAAGGGATTCACCCCTCCACTTT	CATSRERDSPLHF
TRBJ2-3	TRBD1	TRBV4-2	-	TGTGCCAGCAGCCAAGAGGACAGGACCCCCGTTTCGCAGTATTTT	CASSQEDRTPVSQYF
TRBJ2-5	-	TRBV5-5	-	TGTGCCAGCAGCTTGAGGTCCGGGTTAGAGACCCAGTACTTC	CASSLRSGLETQYF
TRBJ2-3	TRBD2	TRBV6-6	-	TGTGCCAGCATTCCTCCTTATCGGGACTACACAGATACGCAGTATTTT	CASIPPYRDYTDTQYF
TRBJ1-5	-	TRBV28	-	TGTGCCAGCAGTTCCCCGGCAGACTATCAGCCCCAGCATTTT	CASSSPADYQPQHF
TRBJ2-7	-	TRBV12-1	-	TGTGCCAGCAGCCGCAACAAGGACACCTACGAGCAGTACTTC	CASSRNKDTYEQYF
TRBJ2-3	TRBD2	TRBV6-5	-	TGTGCCAGCAGTTGGGGGGGTAGCACAGATACGCAGTATTTT	CASSWGGSTDTQYF
TRBJ1-6	TRBD1	TRBV6-6	once	TGTGCCAGCAGCCTCGGGACAGATAATTCACCCCTCCACTTT	CASSLGTDNSPLHF
TRBJ1-1	-	TRBV18	few	TGTGCCAGCTCACCTCCTTCAGGGACCCCGGTGAACACTGAAGCTTTCTTT	CASSPPSGTPVNTEAFF
TRBJ1-5	-	TRBV28	-	TGTGCCAGCAGTTTCGGGGGAGGCGGCAATCAGCCCCAGCATTTT	CASSFGGGGNQPQHF
TRBJ2-3	-	TRBV28	-	TGTGCCAGCAGTTTGGGGGGCCAGGGGAGGGCAGATACGCAGTATTTT	CASSLGGQGRADTQYF
TRBJ1-2	-	TRBV5-5	-	TGTGCCAGCAGCTTGGAGGGGGGGCTGAACTATGGCTACACCTTC	CASSLEGGLNYGYTF
TRBJ1-2	-	TRBV7-9	-	TGTGCCAGCAGCAGACGGAGAGGCGGCTCTAACTATGGCTACACCTTC	CASSRRRGGSNYGYTF
TRBJ2-2	-	TRBV5-1	-	TGCGCCAGCAGCTTCGACACCCGAAGCACCGGGGAGCTGTTTTTT	CASSFDTRSTGELFF
TRBJ2-5	-	TRBV7-9	once	TGTGCCAGCAGCCGCGAGGCGGTGACCCAGTACTTC	CASSREAVTQYF
TRBJ1-2	-	TRBV4-1	-	TGCGCCAGCAGCCAAGATGAGCAGGGTGGAGACTATGGCTACACCTTC	CASSQDEQGGDYGYTF
TRBJ2-5	-	TRBV4-1	-	TGCGCCAGCAGCCAAGGCCCTTGGGGAGTTGGGGGAACGCAAGAGACCCAGTACTTC	CASSQGPWGVGGTQETQYF
TRBJ2-2	TRBD1	TRBV23-1	-	TGCGCCAGCAGTTCAGACAGGGCCACCGGGGAGCTGTTTTTT	CASSSDRATGELFF
TRBJ2-5	-	TRBV20-1	-	TGCAGTGCCCCAAAGGCGACCCAGTACTTC	CSAPKATQYF
TRBJ1-5	-	TRBV25-1	once	TGTGCCAGCAGTCAGACGCAGGACAATCAGCCCCAGCATTTT	CASSQTQDNQPQHF
TRBJ1-1	TRBD1	TRBV5-5	-	TGTGCCAGCAGCGCCCGACAGGGGTCGGCTTTCTTT	CASSARQGSAFF
TRBJ1-1	-	TRBV27	-	TGTGCCAGCAGTTTATCCCACAGCAATGAAGCTTTCTTT	CASSLSHSNEAFF
TRBJ1-1	TRBD1	TRBV5-1	-	TGCGCCAGCAGCTTCCCGGGGGACAGGGGGACGGCTTTCTTT	CASSFPGDRGTAFF
TRBJ2-6	-	TRBV9	-	TGTGCCAGCAGCGCCTCCGGGGTCGGGGCCAACGTCCTGACTTTC	CASSASGVGANVLTF
TRBJ2-2	-	TRBV5-6	-	TGTGCCAGCAGCGGGGACACAAACACCGGGGAGCTGTTTTTT	CASSGDTNTGELFF
TRBJ1-2	TRBD1	TRBV2	-	TGTGCCAGCAGGGACAGGGGTCCCTATGGCTACACCTTC	CASRDRGPYGYTF
TRBJ2-2	-	TRBV27	once	TGTGCCAGCAGTCCTCCCCGGGGGCAGGAAGCCGGGGAGCTGTTTTTT	CASSPPRGQEAGELFF
TRBJ1-2	-	TRBV28	few	TGTGCCAGCAGTTTAGACCTCTATGGCTACACCTTC	CASSLDLYGYTF
TRBJ2-1	-	TRBV10-3	-	TGTGCCATCAGTGAGTCGGGACTCTTCCCGGCTAGAAATGAGCAGTTCTTC	CAISESGLFPARNEQFF
TRBJ1-1	TRBD1	TRBV7-9	-	TGTGCCAGCAGCTTATCCGGTTCAGACAGGGGGCGAGGAGCTTTCTTT	CASSLSGSDRGRGAFF
TRBJ1-6	-	TRBV30	-	TGTGCCTGGAGCTGGGCAGGGTCAACACCCCTCCACTTT	CAWSWAGSTPLHF
TRBJ2-1	TRBD2	TRBV18	-	TGTGCCAGCTCAGGGACTAGGGGGTACAATGAGCAGTTCTTC	CASSGTRGYNEQFF
TRBJ1-5	TRBD1	TRBV28	-	TGTGCCAGCAGTTTAGCAGGGGGCGCGGTCAATCAGCCCCAGCATTTT	CASSLAGGAVNQPQHF
TRBJ2-2	-	TRBV11-2	-	TGTGCCAGCAGCTTTAGGGGCACCGGGGAGCTGTTTTTT	CASSFRGTGELFF
TRBJ1-1	-	TRBV5-6	once	TGTGCCAGCAGCCTAATGGGGCGGGGGCGAGGTGATACTGAAGCTTTCTTT	CASSLMGRGRGDTEAFF
TRBJ1-1	-	TRBV11-3	-	TGTGCCAGCAGCTCAACAGGGTTCACTGAAGCTTTCTTT	CASSSTGFTEAFF
TRBJ2-7	TRBD1	TRBV10-3	few	TGTGCCATCAGTCCAGGACAGGGGGCGGACGAGCAGTACTTC	CAISPGQGADEQYF
TRBJ1-4	-	TRBV6-4	-	TGTGCCAGCAGTGACGGGGGGGAAAAACTGTTTTTT	CASSDGGEKLFF